This T cell receptor beta chain originates from a study of T cell responses to AZD1222 COVID-19 vaccine. Clones were sequenced by immunoSEQ multiplex PCR, and TCRdb holds only the in-frame ones, with some missing. The top ten clones hold under 10% of a sample with 110,000 to 150,000 clones, 85% to 95% of them seen once. V lost 5 bases to trimming and J lost 3 bases; unmatched junction nucleotides: 6. Per germline, CDR1 SGHTA and CDR2 FQGNSA. This CDR3 contains 14 residues. This TCR derives from an adult in good health. The sequences come from peripheral blood, collected on day 0 of AZD1222 vaccination. The V call is TRBV7-2, the J call TRBJ2-5; 7 positions agree with TRBD2. The CDR3 DNA follows: TGTGCCAGCAGCCCTACCGGGGGGAAAGAGACCCAGTACTTC. It encodes CASSPTGGKETQYF.